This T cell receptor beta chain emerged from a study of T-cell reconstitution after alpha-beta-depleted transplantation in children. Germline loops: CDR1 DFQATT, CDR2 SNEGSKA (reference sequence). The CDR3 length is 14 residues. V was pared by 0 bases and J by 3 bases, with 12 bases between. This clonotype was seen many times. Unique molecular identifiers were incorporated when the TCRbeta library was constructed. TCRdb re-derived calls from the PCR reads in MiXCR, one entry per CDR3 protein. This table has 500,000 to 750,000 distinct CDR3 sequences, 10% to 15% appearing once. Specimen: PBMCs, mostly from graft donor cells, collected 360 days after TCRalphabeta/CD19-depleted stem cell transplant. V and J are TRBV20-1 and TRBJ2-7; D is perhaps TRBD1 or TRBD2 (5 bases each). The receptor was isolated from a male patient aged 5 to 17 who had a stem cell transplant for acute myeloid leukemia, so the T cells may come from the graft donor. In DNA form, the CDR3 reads TGCAGTGCTAGAGATAAGGGACGTCTCTACGAGCAGTACTTC. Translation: CSARDKGRLYEQYF.